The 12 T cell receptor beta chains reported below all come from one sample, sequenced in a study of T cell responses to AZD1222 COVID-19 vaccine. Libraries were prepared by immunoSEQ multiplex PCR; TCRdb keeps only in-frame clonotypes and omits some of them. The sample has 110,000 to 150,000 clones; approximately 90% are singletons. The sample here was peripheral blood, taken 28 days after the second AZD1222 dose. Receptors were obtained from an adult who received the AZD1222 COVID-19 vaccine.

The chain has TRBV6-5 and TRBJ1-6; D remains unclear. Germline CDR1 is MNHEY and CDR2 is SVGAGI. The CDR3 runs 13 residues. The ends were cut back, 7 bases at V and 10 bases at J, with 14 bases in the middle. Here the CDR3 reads CASNLERRSPLHF. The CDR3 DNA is TGTGCCAGCAACCTCGAACGGAGATCACCCCTCCACTTT.

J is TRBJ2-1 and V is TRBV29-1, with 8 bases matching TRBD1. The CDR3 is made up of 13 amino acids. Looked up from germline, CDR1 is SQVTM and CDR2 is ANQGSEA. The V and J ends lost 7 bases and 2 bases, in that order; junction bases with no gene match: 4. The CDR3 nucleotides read TGCAGCGCCGGACAGGGAACCTACAATGAGCAGTTCTTC. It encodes CSAGQGTYNEQFF.

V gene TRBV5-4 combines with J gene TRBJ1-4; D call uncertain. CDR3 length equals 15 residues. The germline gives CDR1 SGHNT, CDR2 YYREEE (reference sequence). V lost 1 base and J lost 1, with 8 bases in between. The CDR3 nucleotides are TGTGCCAGCAGCTTGAAGTTGGGAACTAATGAAAAACTGTTTTTT. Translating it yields CASSLKLGTNEKLFF.

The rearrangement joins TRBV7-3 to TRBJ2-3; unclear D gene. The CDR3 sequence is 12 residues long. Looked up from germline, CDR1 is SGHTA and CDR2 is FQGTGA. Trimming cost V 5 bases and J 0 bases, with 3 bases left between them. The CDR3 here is CASSRSTDTQYF. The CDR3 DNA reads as TGTGCCAGCAGCCGCAGCACAGATACGCAGTATTTT.

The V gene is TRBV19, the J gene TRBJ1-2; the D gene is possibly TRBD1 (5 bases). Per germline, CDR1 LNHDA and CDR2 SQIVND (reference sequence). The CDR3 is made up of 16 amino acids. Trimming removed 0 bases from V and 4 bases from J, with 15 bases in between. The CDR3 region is CASSIDYERGIYGYTF. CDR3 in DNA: TGTGCCAGTAGTATAGATTATGAAAGGGGCATCTATGGCTACACCTTC.

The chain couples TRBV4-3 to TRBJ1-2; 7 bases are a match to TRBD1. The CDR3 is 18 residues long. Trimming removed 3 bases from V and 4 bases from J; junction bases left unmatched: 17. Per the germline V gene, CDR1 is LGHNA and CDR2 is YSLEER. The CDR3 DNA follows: TGCGCCAGCAGCCAGCTTCCGGGACAGAGCGTCGGGGGCTATGGCTACACCTTC. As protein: CASSQLPGQSVGGYGYTF.

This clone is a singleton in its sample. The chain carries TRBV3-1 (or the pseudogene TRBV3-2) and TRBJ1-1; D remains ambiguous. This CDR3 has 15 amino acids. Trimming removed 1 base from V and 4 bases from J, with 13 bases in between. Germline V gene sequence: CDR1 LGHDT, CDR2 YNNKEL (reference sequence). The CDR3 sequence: CASSQGPISSTEAFF. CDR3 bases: TGTGCCAGCAGCCAAGGGCCCATCTCGAGCACTGAAGCTTTCTTT.

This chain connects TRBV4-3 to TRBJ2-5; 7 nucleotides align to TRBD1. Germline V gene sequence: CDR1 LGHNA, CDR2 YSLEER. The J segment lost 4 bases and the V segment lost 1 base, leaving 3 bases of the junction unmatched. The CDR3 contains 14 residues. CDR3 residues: CASSQGQGRETQYF. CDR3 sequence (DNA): TGCGCCAGCAGCCAAGGACAGGGTAGAGAGACCCAGTACTTC.

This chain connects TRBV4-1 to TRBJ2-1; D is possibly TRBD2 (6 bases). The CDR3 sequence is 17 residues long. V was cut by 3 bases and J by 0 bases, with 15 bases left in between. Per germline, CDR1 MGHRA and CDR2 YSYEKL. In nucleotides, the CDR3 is TGCGCCAGCAGCCAGCCTAGACTAGTCCGCTCCTACAATGAGCAGTTCTTC. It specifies CASSQPRLVRSYNEQFF.

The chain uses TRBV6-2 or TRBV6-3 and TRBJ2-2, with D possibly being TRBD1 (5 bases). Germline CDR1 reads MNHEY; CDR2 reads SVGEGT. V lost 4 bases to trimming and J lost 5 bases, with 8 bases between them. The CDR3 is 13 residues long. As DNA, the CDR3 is TGTGCCAGCAGTTCACAGGTTACCGGGGAGCTGTTTTTT. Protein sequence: CASSSQVTGELFF.

The CDR3 region has the DNA TGCGCCAGCAGCCCAGCTACCGGCTACCAAGAGACCCAGTACTTC. Its translation: CASSPATGYQETQYF. V usage is TRBV5-1 and J usage is TRBJ2-5; the D is unclear. CDR3 size: 15 residues. V shed 4 bases and J shed 0 bases, with 13 bases lying between them. The V gene's germline CDR1 is SGHRS and CDR2 YFSETQ.

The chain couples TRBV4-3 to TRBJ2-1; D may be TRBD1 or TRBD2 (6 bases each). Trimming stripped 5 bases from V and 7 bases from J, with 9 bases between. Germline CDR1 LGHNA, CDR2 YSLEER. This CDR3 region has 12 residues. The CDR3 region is CASSKGGNEQFF. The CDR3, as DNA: TGCGCCAGCAGCAAAGGGGGGAATGAGCAGTTCTTC.